This entry lists 17 T cell receptor beta chains sequenced from one sample in a study of cytomegalovirus exposure and HLA in healthy donors. Here immunoSEQ multiplex PCR was the method, and the copy in TCRdb shows in-frame clones only, minus some. The sample holds around 240,000 clones; around 89% are singletons and the top ten take 0.37%. Material for sequencing was PBMCs. The receptor source for this set is a woman aged 18-35 years in good health and CMV-seronegative.

The chain employs TRBV7-8 and TRBJ1-5, with D maybe TRBD1 (5 bases). The ends were cut back, 0 bases at V and 3 bases at J, with 6 bases in the middle. CDR3 length: 14 residues. Germline CDR1 reads SGHVS; CDR2 reads FQNEAQ. The DNA for the CDR3 is TGTGCCAGCAGCTTAGCGGGACTCAATCAGCCCCAGCATTTT. This codes for CASSLAGLNQPQHF.

V is TRBV7-9 and J is TRBJ2-5; 10 nucleotides match TRBD1. The CDR3 is 17 amino acids. Trimming cost V 5 bases and J 5 bases; bases outside gene matches: 14. Germline CDR1 and CDR2: SEHNR and FQNEAQ (reference sequence). The CDR3 DNA reads as TGTGCCAGCAGCACTACCCCGATCGGACAGGGGGGCGAGACCCAGTACTTC. Residues: CASSTTPIGQGGETQYF.

The chain carries TRBV19 and TRBJ2-1; 11 bases map to TRBD1. This CDR3 contains 16 residues. Germline assignment: CDR1 LNHDA and CDR2 SQIVND (reference sequence). The ends lost 7 bases at V and 0 bases at J; junction bases unmatched: 5. CDR3 DNA sequence: TGTGCCAGTACCCAGGACAGGGGGCTCTCCTACAATGAGCAGTTCTTC. This gives the protein CASTQDRGLSYNEQFF.

The chain recombines TRBV9 with TRBJ1-4, with D possibly TRBD1 on 5 matching bases. This CDR3 is built from 15 residues. Trimming took 0 bases from V and 4 from J, leaving 10 bases between them. Germline loops: CDR1 SGDLS, CDR2 YYNGEE. CDR3 nucleotide sequence: TGTGCCAGCAGCGTAGCCGCGGGGGTTAATGAAAAACTGTTTTTT. It translates to CASSVAAGVNEKLFF.

This clone turned up a few times. DNA of the CDR3: TGTGCCAGCAGTCAACAAGACTATGGCTACACCTTC. Its protein is CASSQQDYGYTF. The chain joins TRBV28 to TRBJ1-2; D uncertain. This CDR3 is built from 12 residues. V was cut by 5 bases and J by 3 bases, with 7 bases left in between. CDR1 MDHEN and CDR2 SYDVKM come from the germline V gene.

The chain employs TRBV6-1 and TRBJ1-4; tentative D call: TRBD1 (6 bases). In germline, CDR1 is MNHNS, CDR2 SASEGT. With 7 bases removed from V and 5 bases from J, the gap between germline ends came to 14 bases. This CDR3 comprises 14 residues. CDR3 sequence reads: CASTRGILNEKLFF. CDR3 sequence (DNA): TGTGCCAGCACCAGGGGAATTTTGAATGAAAAACTGTTTTTT.

This chain joins TRBV5-6 and TRBJ1-6; no clear D gene. Trimming took off 4 bases at V and 4 bases at J, with 6 bases between the two ends. Per germline, CDR1 SGHDT and CDR2 YYEEEE. The CDR3 is 13 amino acids. The CDR3 reads CASSTPYNSPLHF. CDR3 DNA: TGTGCCAGCAGCACACCATATAATTCACCCCTCCACTTT.

V and J are TRBV4-2 and TRBJ2-3; 10 bases map to TRBD1. The ends lost 0 bases at V and 0 bases at J; junction bases unmatched: 12. The CDR3 runs 20 residues. CDR1 and CDR2 from the germline V gene are LGHNA and YNFKEQ. The CDR3, as DNA: TGTGCCAGCAGCCAAGATGGGGACAGGGGCCGAATTCTTAGCACAGATACGCAGTATTTT. As protein: CASSQDGDRGRILSTDTQYF.

The chain links TRBV28 to TRBJ1-2; 8 nucleotides agree with TRBD1. J was trimmed by 0 bases and V by 6 bases; bases with no gene match: 6. The CDR3 length is 15 residues. Germline V gene sequence: CDR1 MDHEN, CDR2 SYDVKM. CDR3 loop: CASRLGQGANYGYTF. The CDR3 DNA follows: TGTGCCAGCAGACTTGGACAGGGAGCTAACTATGGCTACACCTTC.

The CDR3 sequence: CASSQDGQEGTGELFF. The CDR3 DNA follows: TGCGCCAGCAGCCAAGACGGACAGGAAGGCACCGGGGAGCTGTTTTTT. V gene TRBV4-1 combines with J gene TRBJ2-2; TRBD1 matches 7 bases. In germline, CDR1 is MGHRA, CDR2 YSYEKL. Trimming removed 0 bases from V and 4 bases from J; junction bases left unmatched: 5. This CDR3 region has 16 residues.

The chain combines TRBV7-2 with TRBJ2-1; D is perhaps TRBD2 (5 bases). V lost 5 bases and J 10 bases, leaving 9 bases between the germline ends. The CDR3 length is 11 residues. In germline, CDR1 is SGHTA, CDR2 FQGNSA. The chain's CDR3 is CASSATGEQFF. The CDR3 coding sequence is TGTGCCAGCAGCGCCACGGGGGAGCAGTTCTTC. The entire variable domain, with the rest obtained from reference TRBV7-2 and TRBJ2-1, is as follows: GAGVSQSPSNKVTEKGKDVELRCDPISGHTALYWYRQSLGQGLEFLIYFQGNSAPDKSGLPSDRFSAERTGGSVSTLTIQRTQQEDSAVYLCASSATGEQFFGPGTRLTVL.

The J gene is TRBJ1-2, the V gene TRBV5-4; D uncertain. The CDR3 consists of 14 residues. CDR1 is SGHNT, CDR2 YYREEE, per germline (reference sequence). V was pared by 0 bases and J by 4 bases, with 10 bases between. CDR3 nucleotides: TGTGCCAGCAGCTTGGAGGCGGCTCTCTATGGCTACACCTTC. Translated, it gives CASSLEAALYGYTF.

The V and J genes are TRBV28 and TRBJ2-7, with 16 nucleotides matching TRBD2. This CDR3 is 15 amino acids long. In germline, CDR1 is MDHEN, CDR2 SYDVKM. V was clipped by 8 bases and J by 7 bases; unmatched bases: 8. The CDR3 loop reads CASAGLAGGPGEQYF. DNA for the CDR3: TGTGCCAGCGCGGGACTAGCGGGGGGGCCAGGAGAGCAGTACTTC.

Notes on this clone: The sample contains more than one DNA sequence encoding this CDR3. This sequence joins TRBV2 and TRBJ1-1; D is perhaps TRBD1 (5 bases). The CDR3 loop spans 15 amino acids. Germline-derived CDR1 and CDR2 are SNHLY and FYNNEI. With 6 bases removed from V and 0 bases from J, the gap between germline ends came to 14 bases. In nucleotides, the CDR3 is TGTGCCAGCAGGGAGATGGGGGGGATGAACACTGAAGCTTTCTTT. Its translation is CASREMGGMNTEAFF.

V is TRBV15 and J is TRBJ1-2; possible D gene TRBD1, 6 bases. Trimming removed 0 bases at V and 6 bases at J, with 14 bases between. Germline V gene lookup returns CDR1 LNHNV and CDR2 YYDKDF (reference sequence). The CDR3 sequence is 15 residues long. The CDR3 DNA follows: TGTGCCACCAGCAGAGAAAGGGGACACCGAAATGGCTACACCTTC. It specifies CATSRERGHRNGYTF.

The chain recombines TRBV6-5 with TRBJ1-4; 7 bases are shared with TRBD1. Trimming at V came to 7 bases and at J to 8 bases, leaving 13 bases not matched to a gene. The CDR3 spans 15 residues. Germline assignment: CDR1 MNHEY and CDR2 SVGAGI. The CDR3 DNA sequence: TGTGCCAGCACCTTACAGGGGAACCCCGGGGAAAAACTGTTTTTT. It is translated as CASTLQGNPGEKLFF.

V gene TRBV9 combines with J gene TRBJ2-1, with 13 bases identical to TRBD2. Germline CDR1 and CDR2: SGDLS and YYNGEE. This CDR3 is built from 17 residues. With V trimmed by 4 bases and J by 5 bases, 9 bases remained unmatched. CDR3 sequence (DNA): TGTGCCAGCAGCAAACCGGGACTAGCGGGGTTAGACAATGAGCAGTTCTTC. Protein: CASSKPGLAGLDNEQFF.